This T cell receptor (beta chain) derives from a study of blood T cell repertoires in COVID-19. Across the whole study: The United States, Italy and Spain supplied acute and convalescent COVID-19 samples. T cells, B-cell-depleted T cells, or PBMCs supplied cDNA or gDNA.

This clone was observed once. V lost 2 bases to trimming and J lost 3 bases, with 10 bases between them. Germline CDR1 MGHDK, CDR2 SYGVNS. This CDR3 is built from 14 residues. Per the authors' pipeline: By means of reference gene primer amplification, nucleated cell counts were estimated. The repertoire was sequenced with immunoSEQ multiplex PCR; TCRdb's copy has only in-frame clones and lacks some. V, J and clone size are those of that table, while D and trimming were read from the DNA. The sample includes about 340,000 clones, over 70% of them seen just once. Sample: peripheral blood. This clonotype originated in a man aged 25 to 40 with active or convalescent COVID-19. J is TRBJ1-2 and V is TRBV25-1; maybe TRBD1 (5 bases). CDR3 DNA sequence: TGTGCCAGCAGTGAAGTCCTAGGGGACTATGGCTACACCTTC. Translation gives CASSEVLGDYGYTF.